This entry lists 4 T cell receptor beta chains sequenced from one sample in a study of spatial heterogeneity in lung cancer. TCRdb re-derived calls from the 5' RACE reads in MiXCR, one entry per CDR3 protein. The sample records about 43,000 distinct CDR3 sequences, 22% being singletons. The time point here: blood at routine non-recurrence follow-up after resection. Sequenced here: PBMCs, sampled at follow-up. These receptors came from a female donor with early-stage non-small cell lung cancer.

This clonotype was picked up many times. The CDR3 bases are TGTGCCAGTGGACAGAGAAATAGCAATCAGCCCCAGCATTTT. It is translated as CASGQRNSNQPQHF. The rearrangement uses TRBV19 and TRBJ1-5; a possible D gene is TRBD1 (6 bases). The V end was cut by 8 bases, the J end by 0 bases, with 11 bases between. There are 14 residues in the CDR3. Germline CDR1 and CDR2: LNHDA and SQIVND (reference sequence).

V and J are TRBV7-6 and TRBJ2-7; D is possibly TRBD2 (5 bases). The CDR3 has 12 amino acids. The V and J ends lost 3 bases and 4 bases respectively, with 7 bases between them. CDR1 is SGHVS, CDR2 FNYEAQ, per germline. CDR3 sequence: CASSLSGYEQYF. CDR3 DNA: TGTGCCAGCAGCTTGAGCGGATACGAGCAGTACTTC.

This clonotype has ten or more counts. The chain joins TRBV4-1 to TRBJ2-4; possibly TRBD1 for D (6 bases). Looked up from germline, CDR1 is MGHRA and CDR2 is YSYEKL. This CDR3 is 16 amino acids long. The V end lost 4 bases, the J end lost 15 bases, and 28 bases lay between the germline ends. The CDR3: CASSPSPQGRALRGYF. The CDR3 DNA sequence: TGCGCCAGCAGCCCATCGCCACAGGGTAGAGCCCTTAGAGGGTACTTC.

This clonotype was picked up many times. The rearrangement uses TRBV29-1 and TRBJ2-3; TRBD1 matches 7 bases. V gave up 5 bases and J gave up 3 bases; unmatched junction bases: 5. CDR3 size: 13 residues. Germline V gene sequence: CDR1 SQVTM, CDR2 ANQGSEA. This chain's CDR3 is CSVIQGETDTQYF. The CDR3 DNA sequence: TGCAGCGTTATTCAGGGGGAGACAGATACGCAGTATTTT.